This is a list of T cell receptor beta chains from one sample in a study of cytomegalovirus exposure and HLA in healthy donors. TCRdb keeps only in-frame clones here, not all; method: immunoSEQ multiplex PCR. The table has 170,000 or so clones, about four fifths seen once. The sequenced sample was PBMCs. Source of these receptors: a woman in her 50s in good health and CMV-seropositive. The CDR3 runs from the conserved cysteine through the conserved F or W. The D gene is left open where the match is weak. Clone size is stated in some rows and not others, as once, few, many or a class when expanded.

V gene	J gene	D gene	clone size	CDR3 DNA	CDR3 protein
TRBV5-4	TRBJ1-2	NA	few	TGTGCCAGCAGCTCGCCCGGGGGGCGTTCTGACTATGGCTACACCTTC	CASSSPGGRSDYGYTF
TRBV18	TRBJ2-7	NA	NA	TGTGCCAGCTCACCACCCCAGGGATCCTACGAGCAGTACTTC	CASSPPQGSYEQYF
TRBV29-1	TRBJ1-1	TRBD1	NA	TGCAGCGCCACGGGACAGGCGAACACTGAAGCTTTCTTT	CSATGQANTEAFF
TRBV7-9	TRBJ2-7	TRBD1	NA	TGTTCCAGCAGCAGGACAGGTCCGCCTTCCTACGAGCAGTACTTC	CSSSRTGPPSYEQYF
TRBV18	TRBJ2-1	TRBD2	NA	TGTGCCAGCTCACCACCTCTGGGAGGTCTAGCGGTGGATAAGAATGAGCAGTTCTTC	CASSPPLGGLAVDKNEQFF
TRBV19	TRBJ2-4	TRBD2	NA	TGTGCCAGTAGTATCCCGGGGGGTCCGGGTCAAAACATTCAGTACTTC	CASSIPGGPGQNIQYF
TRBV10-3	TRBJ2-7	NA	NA	TGTGCCATCAGTGAGTCGAGGGCCTACGAGCAGTACTTC	CAISESRAYEQYF
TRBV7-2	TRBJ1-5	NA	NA	TGTGCCAGCAGCGTATACCCGACACTGAGCAATCAGCCCCAGCATTTT	CASSVYPTLSNQPQHF
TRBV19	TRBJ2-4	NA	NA	TGTGCCAGTAGCCAACCAAGGGAGGGGGAGCGGAGGAACATTCAGTACTTC	CASSQPREGERRNIQYF
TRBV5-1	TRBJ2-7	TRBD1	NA	TGCGCCAGCAGCTCCGACAGGGCATCGTTCTACGAGCAGTACTTC	CASSSDRASFYEQYF
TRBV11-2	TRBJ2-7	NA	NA	TGTGCCAGCAGCTTGTCTTTCCCCGGGACACTATACGAGCAGTACTTC	CASSLSFPGTLYEQYF
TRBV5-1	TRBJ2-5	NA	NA	TGCGCCAGCAGCTTAGTAGGGGAAGAGACCCAGTACTTC	CASSLVGEETQYF
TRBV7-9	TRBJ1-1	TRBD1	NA	TGTGCCAGCAGCTACCGACAGGGCCTCCTAACTGAAGCTTTCTTT	CASSYRQGLLTEAFF
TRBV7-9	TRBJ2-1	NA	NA	TGTTCCAGCAGCTTAAACCACAGGCGAAACAATGAGCAGTTCTTC	CSSSLNHRRNNEQFF
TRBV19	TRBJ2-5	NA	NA	TGTGCCAGTAGTATACAGGATTCCCAAGAGACCCAGTACTTC	CASSIQDSQETQYF
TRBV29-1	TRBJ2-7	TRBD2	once	TGCAGCGTTGAGGTAGCGGGAGCCTCCTACGAGCAGTACTTC	CSVEVAGASYEQYF
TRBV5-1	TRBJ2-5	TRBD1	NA	TGCGCCAGCAGCTCGCACGGGACAGCACAAGAGACCCAGTACTTC	CASSSHGTAQETQYF
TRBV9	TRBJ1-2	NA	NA	TGTGCCAGCAGCAGAACCAGGGATGGGTACTATGGCTACACCTTC	CASSRTRDGYYGYTF
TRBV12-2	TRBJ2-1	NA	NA	TGTGCAAGTTACCGTGGGACTAGGCGATACAATGAGCAGTTCTTC	CASYRGTRRYNEQFF
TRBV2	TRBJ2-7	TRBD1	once	TGTGCCAGCAGCCCTACCGGGACAGGGTTATCTGAGTACTTC	CASSPTGTGLSEYF
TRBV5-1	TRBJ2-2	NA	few	TGCGCCAGCAGCCCCCACAGGGACCGATCCACCGGGGAGCTGTTTTTT	CASSPHRDRSTGELFF
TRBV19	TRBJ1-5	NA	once	TGTGCCAGTAGTATCCAAGGCGGCCGCAAGGAAAATCAGCCCCAGCATTTT	CASSIQGGRKENQPQHF
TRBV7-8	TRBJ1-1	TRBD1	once	TGTGCCAGCAGCTTAGATTTGACAGGGCTCAACACTGAAGCTTTCTTT	CASSLDLTGLNTEAFF
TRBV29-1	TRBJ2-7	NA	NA	TGCAGCGTTGGGGTGGGGGGACCCTACGAGCAGTACTTC	CSVGVGGPYEQYF
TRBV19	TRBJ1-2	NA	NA	TGTGCCAGTAGTTTACAGAGCTATGGCTACACCTTC	CASSLQSYGYTF
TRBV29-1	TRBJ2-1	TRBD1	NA	TGCAGCGTTGAAGTGAGGGGGCCCGATGAGCAGTTCTTC	CSVEVRGPDEQFF
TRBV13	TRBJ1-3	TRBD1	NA	TGTGCCAGCAGCAGACAGGGTTTTGGAAACACCATATATTTT	CASSRQGFGNTIYF
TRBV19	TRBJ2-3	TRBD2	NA	TGTGCCAGTGGTAAACTAGCGGGAGGTATCACAGATACGCAGTATTTT	CASGKLAGGITDTQYF
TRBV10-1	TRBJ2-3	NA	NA	TGCGCCAGCTCGGAGGGGTCGGGGGAAACAGATACGCAGTATTTT	CASSEGSGETDTQYF
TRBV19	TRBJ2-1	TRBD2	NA	TGTGCCAGTAATAAAGGGACTAGCGGCAACAATGAGCAGTTCTTC	CASNKGTSGNNEQFF
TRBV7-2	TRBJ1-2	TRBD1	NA	TGTGCCAGCAGCTTCACACAGGGGAACTATGGCTACACCTTC	CASSFTQGNYGYTF
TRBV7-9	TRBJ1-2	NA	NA	TGTTCCAGCAGCTTATCCCAGGGTGACTATGGCTACACCTTC	CSSSLSQGDYGYTF
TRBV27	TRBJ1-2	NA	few	TGTGCCAGCAGTTGGAGGCAGGGGTCTAACTATGGCTACACCTTC	CASSWRQGSNYGYTF
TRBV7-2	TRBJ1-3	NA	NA	TGTGCCAGCAGCTCGAACCAGGTCTCTGGAAACACCATATATTTT	CASSSNQVSGNTIYF
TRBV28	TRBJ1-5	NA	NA	TGTGCCAGCAGTTTCGGGGAGGGCGGAAGCAATCAGCCCCAGCATTTT	CASSFGEGGSNQPQHF
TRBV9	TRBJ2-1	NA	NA	TGTGCCAGCAGCGGACAACTAGTCAATGAGCAGTTCTTC	CASSGQLVNEQFF
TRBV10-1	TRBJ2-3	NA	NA	TGCGCAACGAACTCGCGGACGCAGTATTTT	CATNSRTQYF
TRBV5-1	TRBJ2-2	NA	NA	TGCGCCAGCAGCCCGGAGGGGGCCCTCACCGGGGAGCTGTTTTTT	CASSPEGALTGELFF
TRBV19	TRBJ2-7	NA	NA	TGTGCCAGTAGTTCCCTCGGCGGGCCTTCCTACGAGCAGTACTTC	CASSSLGGPSYEQYF
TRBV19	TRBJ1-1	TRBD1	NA	TGTGCCAGTAGTTCGGGACAGGATTACACTGAAGCTTTCTTT	CASSSGQDYTEAFF
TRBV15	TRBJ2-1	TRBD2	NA	TGTGCCACCAGCAGTTTAGCGGGGTACAATGAGCAGTTCTTC	CATSSLAGYNEQFF
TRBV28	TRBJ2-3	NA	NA	TGTGCCAGCACCCTGAGACAGTTCACAGATACGCAGTATTTT	CASTLRQFTDTQYF
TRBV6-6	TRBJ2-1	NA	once	TGTGCCAGCAGTCTAAGCTCCTACAATGAGCAGTTCTTC	CASSLSSYNEQFF
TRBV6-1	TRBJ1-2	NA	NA	TGTGCCAGCAGTGAAGCGCCGGCAGGATATGGCTACACCTTC	CASSEAPAGYGYTF
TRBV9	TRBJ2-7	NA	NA	TGTGCCAGCAGCGTAGAATCCACGACTCAACTCGCCCACGAGCAGTACTTC	CASSVESTTQLAHEQYF
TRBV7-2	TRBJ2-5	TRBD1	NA	TGTGCCAGCAGCTTGGGGGACAGGGTGCAAGAGACCCAGTACTTC	CASSLGDRVQETQYF
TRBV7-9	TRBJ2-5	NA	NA	TGTTCCAGCAGCTTTTCGACCGGGGTAATCTACTTC	CSSSFSTGVIYF
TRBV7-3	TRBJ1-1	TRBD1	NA	TGTGCCAGCAGCCGCGGACAGGGGGCTCGGACTGAAGCTTTCTTT	CASSRGQGARTEAFF
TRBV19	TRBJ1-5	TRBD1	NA	TGTGCCACCACATTGGGGGGACAGGGTCTAGGTCAGCCCCAGCATTTT	CATTLGGQGLGQPQHF
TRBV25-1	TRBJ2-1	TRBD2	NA	TGTGCCAGCAGTTCGCTAGCGGGAGCCTACAATGAGCAGTTCTTC	CASSSLAGAYNEQFF
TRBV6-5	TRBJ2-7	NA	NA	TGTGCCAGCAGTCAGACAGTGACCTACGAGCAGTACTTC	CASSQTVTYEQYF
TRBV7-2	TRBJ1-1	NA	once	TGTGCCAGCAGCTTACCCCGAGAGGTGTTTGAAGCTTTCTTT	CASSLPREVFEAFF
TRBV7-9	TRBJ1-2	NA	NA	TGTGCCAGCAGCTTTACCGGGAGCGCTAACTATGGCTACACCTTC	CASSFTGSANYGYTF
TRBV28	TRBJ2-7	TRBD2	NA	TGTGCCAGCAGTTTAAGGACTAGCGGGGGGCGGCGGTACGAGCAGTACTTC	CASSLRTSGGRRYEQYF
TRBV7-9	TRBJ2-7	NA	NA	TGTGCCAGCAGCTTACGGCAGGGGCAAGGGTACGAGCAGTACTTC	CASSLRQGQGYEQYF
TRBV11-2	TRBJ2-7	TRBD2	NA	TGTGCCAGCAGCACATACGGGGGGGCGTACGAGCAGTACTTC	CASSTYGGAYEQYF
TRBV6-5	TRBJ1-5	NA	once	TGTGCCAGCAGTTACGACGCCGAGGGCCAGCCCCAGCATTTT	CASSYDAEGQPQHF